The 16 T cell receptor beta chains given below trace back to one sample, sequenced in a study of CD8+ T cells in alopecia areata. Once RNA had been extracted, it was reverse transcribed into cDNA to act as the sequencing template. Profiling relied on immunoSEQ multiplex PCR, and the TCRdb table lists in-frame clones only, not all of them. The sample records some 150,000 clones, 82% being singletons. Regarding treatment: oral pan-JAK inhibitor, 5-10 mg twice daily. The starting material was CD8+ T cells sorted from blood, obtained at week 4, from a patient treated with tofacitinib. Source of these receptors: a human donor with alopecia areata.

This chain joins TRBV7-8 and TRBJ2-7; D remains unclear. V dropped 5 bases and J dropped 1 base, with 9 bases sitting between them. Per the germline V gene, CDR1 is SGHVS and CDR2 is FQNEAQ. The CDR3 runs 13 residues. CDR3 in DNA: TGTGCCAGCAGCAACCAACTTTCCTACGAGCAGTACTTC. Translation: CASSNQLSYEQYF.

This chain connects TRBV6-5 to TRBJ1-1; a possible D gene is TRBD1 (6 bases). Trimming cost V 10 bases and J 3 bases, with 21 bases left between them. Looked up from germline, CDR1 is MNHEY and CDR2 is SVGAGI. This CDR3 is 15 amino acids long. CDR3 bases: TGTGCCACCCAATGGGGGATGCAGGGGTACACTGAAGCTTTCTTT. This gives the protein CATQWGMQGYTEAFF.

This chain joins TRBV4-3 and TRBJ2-7; a weak D match, TRBD2 (6 bases). The V gene lost 4 bases and the J gene lost 1 base, with 8 bases spanning the gap. Looked up from germline, CDR1 is LGHNA and CDR2 is YSLEER. The length of the CDR3 is 13 residues. CDR3 bases: TGCGCCAGCAGCCGCGGGGTATCCTACGAGCAGTACTTC. It is translated as CASSRGVSYEQYF.

The J gene is TRBJ2-5, the V gene TRBV25-1; D is perhaps TRBD1 (5 bases). V was clipped by 2 bases and J by 1 base, with 17 bases between them. CDR3 length equals 17 residues. Germline CDR1 is MGHDK and CDR2 is SYGVNS. CDR3 DNA sequence: TGTGCCAGCAGTGAAGATGGGGCAGTTACGCTCCAAGAGACCCAGTACTTC. Translation: CASSEDGAVTLQETQYF.

The chain employs TRBV4-2 and TRBJ2-3; D tentatively fits TRBD1 or TRBD2 (5 bases each). The germline V gene has CDR1 LGHNA and CDR2 YNFKEQ. The CDR3 covers 16 residues. Trimming removed 0 bases at V and 2 bases at J, with 12 bases between. CDR3 nucleotides: TGTGCCAGCAGCCAAGATCCTTCGGGGACCACAGATACGCAGTATTTT. Amino acid sequence: CASSQDPSGTTDTQYF.

The chain has TRBV7-8 and TRBJ2-7, with D unclear. The length of the CDR3 is 13 residues. Looked up from germline, CDR1 is SGHVS and CDR2 is FQNEAQ. The ends were cut back, 2 bases at V and 4 bases at J, with 9 bases in the middle. CDR3 protein: CASSLYSDYEQYF. Here the CDR3 DNA reads TGTGCCAGCAGCTTATACAGTGATTACGAGCAGTACTTC.

The rearrangement joins TRBV7-9 to TRBJ1-4; unclear D gene. The CDR3 consists of 14 residues. The V end lost 5 bases, the J end lost 0 bases, and 7 bases lay between the germline ends. Germline V CDR1 and CDR2: SEHNR, FQNEAQ (reference sequence). The CDR3 sequence is CASSLQATNEKLFF. DNA for the CDR3: TGTGCCAGCAGCCTCCAGGCAACTAATGAAAAACTGTTTTTT.

CDR3 in DNA: TGTGCCAGCAGCTTAGGGCAGGGGTGGACAGATACGCAGTATTTT. This gives the protein CASSLGQGWTDTQYF. V and J are TRBV7-9 and TRBJ2-3, with D possibly matching TRBD1 (6 bases). CDR3 size: 15 residues. CDR1 is SEHNR and CDR2 is FQNEAQ in the germline V gene (reference sequence). Trimming took off 1 base at V and 3 bases at J, with 11 bases between the two ends.

The chain uses TRBV4-1 and TRBJ2-2, with TRBD1 matching over 8 bases. Germline V gives CDR1 MGHRA, CDR2 YSYEKL. The V gene end was trimmed by 5 bases and the J gene end by 6 bases; junction bases not matched to a gene: 5. CDR3 length equals 14 residues. The CDR3: CASSWSGGPGELFF. Written as DNA, the CDR3 is TGCGCCAGCAGCTGGTCAGGGGGCCCCGGGGAGCTGTTTTTT.

Regarding this clone: At one end, the junction sequence differs from germline, possibly due to a read error. The chain links TRBV7-7 to TRBJ2-5; tentatively, D is TRBD1 or TRBD2 (5 bases each). This CDR3 comprises 15 residues. CDR1 is SSHAT, CDR2 FNYEAQ, per germline (reference sequence). DNA of the CDR3: TGTGCTAGCAGCCCGGGAACCGACAGTGGGGAGACCCAGTACTTC. It codes for CASSPGTDSGETQYF.

The V gene is TRBV9, the J gene TRBJ2-3, with TRBD2 as a possible D gene (5 bases). V lost 0 bases and J lost 3, with 5 bases in between. Germline V CDR1 and CDR2: SGDLS, YYNGEE. CDR3 length: 13 residues. CDR3 amino acids: CASSVAGTDTQYF. DNA of the CDR3: TGTGCCAGCAGCGTAGCGGGGACAGATACGCAGTATTTT. Combining the CDR3 with reference TRBV9 and TRBJ2-3 gives the whole variable domain DSGVTQTPKHLITATGQRVTLRCSPRSGDLSVYWYQQSLDQGLQFLIQYYNGEERAKGNILERFSAQQFPDLHSELNLSSLELGDSALYFCASSVAGTDTQYFGPGTRLTVL.

V and J are TRBV7-9 and TRBJ2-7; perhaps TRBD2 as D (5 bases). This CDR3 has 14 amino acids. The V end was cut by 5 bases, the J end by 0 bases, with 11 bases between. The germline V gene has CDR1 SEHNR and CDR2 FQNEAQ (reference sequence). CDR3 sequence reads: CASSPRDSSYEQYF. As DNA, the CDR3 is TGTGCCAGCAGCCCCCGGGATAGCTCCTACGAGCAGTACTTC.

The rearrangement uses TRBV7-2 and TRBJ2-7; D perhaps matches TRBD1 (5 bases). V lost 3 bases to trimming and J lost 2 bases, with 11 bases between them. The CDR3 spans 14 residues. Germline V gene data show CDR1 as SGHTA and CDR2 as FQGNSA. The CDR3 protein is CASSFLDTPYEQYF. As DNA, the CDR3 is TGTGCCAGCAGCTTCCTGGACACCCCCTACGAGCAGTACTTC.

This rearrangement joins TRBV27 to TRBJ2-7; 8 bases map to TRBD2. The CDR3 length is 17 residues. J lost 2 bases, V lost 7 bases, and 16 bases had no gene match. Germline-derived CDR1 and CDR2 are MNHEY and SMNVEV (reference sequence). CDR3 coding DNA: TGTGCCAGCACCTCGAGAGGGGCACTAGCGGTCGCCTACGAGCAGTACTTC. It specifies CASTSRGALAVAYEQYF.

The rearrangement uses TRBV6-6 and TRBJ2-5; 7 positions match TRBD2. The V gene's germline CDR1 is MNHNY and CDR2 SVGAGI (reference sequence). The CDR3 consists of 14 residues. V shed 11 bases and J 1 base; nucleotides not matched to a gene: 10. The CDR3: CASSAGVLQETQYF. The CDR3 region has the DNA TGTGCCTCGTCGGCGGGGGTCCTCCAAGAGACCCAGTACTTC.

The rearrangement uses TRBV19 and TRBJ2-7, with D perhaps being TRBD1 or TRBD2 (5 bases each). This CDR3 has 15 residues. CDR1 is LNHDA, CDR2 SQIVND, per germline (reference sequence). Trimming took 3 bases from V and 6 from J, leaving 18 bases between them. The chain's CDR3 is CASSMLSGALLEQYF. The CDR3 DNA reads TGTGCCAGTAGTATGCTTTCCGGGGCGCTCCTCGAGCAGTACTTC.